Detailed here is one T cell receptor (beta chain). Antigen specificity is unknown. This entry is derived from a study of cytotoxic CD8 clonotypes in ibrutinib-treated CLL. In the study overall: Patients attained some 24 partial and 2 complete responses; at median approximately 68 months, about 14 remained remitted while about twelve progressed. Mean productive templates were about 260,000; mean productive rearrangements were about 89,000. Points from the study as a whole: Public clonotypes were seen rarely and were contracted or stable on treatment.

This CDR3 region has 14 residues. With 5 bases removed from V and 2 bases from J, the gap between germline ends came to 13 bases. Germline V lookup: CDR1 MNHEY, CDR2 SVGAGI. The TCR beta libraries used approximately 2 micrograms of genomic DNA that came from cryopreserved PBMCs. Repertoires were generated with immunoSEQ multiplex PCR, while TCRdb's copy carries only in-frame clones and drops some. The table records 110,000 to 150,000 clones, approximately 75% of them present only once. Sequenced here: PBMCs, sampled after 12 months of ibrutinib treatment. This sequence originates from a human donor with chronic lymphocytic leukemia. This chain connects TRBV6-5 to TRBJ2-7, with a possible D match to TRBD1 (5 bases). CDR3 region: CASSLRQHTYEQYF. CDR3 bases: TGTGCCAGCAGTCTTCGACAGCACACCTACGAGCAGTACTTC.